This TCR beta chain was sequenced for a study of blood T cells in healthy people across ages. Study-level results: Relative to aged donors, long-lived donors carried more naive CD4+ cells and displayed higher diversity.

This clonotype came up a few times. Its antigen is currently unknown. The use of a sample-barcoded 5' primer and a J-beta primer mix characterized a second PCR of roughly 7 to 11 cycles. TCRdb reprocessed the 5' RACE reads with MiXCR, giving one entry per CDR3 protein. The repertoire consists of 750,000 or so distinct CDR3 sequences, with 20% to 25% occurring once and the leading ten covering 9.4%. The CDR3 totals 15 residues. V shed 3 bases and J 6 bases; nucleotides not matched to a gene: 6. A further study also used this sample, focusing on T cells of mothers and their children. This second study notes: A primer called M1S, used in the second PCR, added sample barcodes and 2-4 random nucleotides.

The chain uses TRBV12-3 or TRBV12-4 and TRBJ2-7, with 12 bases identical to TRBD1. The clonotype originates from a boy aged 5-17 years in good health. Sequenced: blood. The CDR3 DNA reads as TGTGCCAGCAGTTTGGCCGGGACAGGGGGCCTCGAGCAGTACTTC. Translating gives CASSLAGTGGLEQYF.